One sample yielded the 25 T cell receptor beta chains listed below, sequenced in a study of T-cell memory formation after mild COVID-19. A single record per CDR3 protein comes from TCRdb applying MiXCR to the 5' RACE reads. The sample lists 15,000 or so distinct CDR3 sequences, about 20% occurring once. The sequenced material came from PBMCs or a T cell subset sorted from them (not recorded which). These receptors were taken from a man aged 18 to 29 who had mild COVID-19 (a few samples of this study predate the infection). Cell type and time point are not known.

This clonotype showed up many times. This chain connects TRBV6-5 to TRBJ1-1; 9 nucleotides match TRBD1. The CDR3 length is 14 residues. V trimming: 6 bases; J trimming: 5 bases; junction bases outside the gene matches: 7. CDR1 is MNHEY, CDR2 SVGAGI, per germline. This CDR3 is CASSRQGEWTEAFF. CDR3 bases: TGTGCCAGCAGCAGACAGGGGGAGTGGACTGAAGCTTTCTTT.

This clonotype was seen only a few times. This rearrangement joins TRBV18 to TRBJ1-1; TRBD1 matches 11 bases. Germline lookup yields CDR1 KGHSH and CDR2 LQKENI. The CDR3 runs to 14 residues. V shed 5 bases and J 12 bases; nucleotides not matched to a gene: 11. The CDR3 reads CASSDRDRGSFTFF. In nucleotides, the CDR3 is TGTGCCAGCTCAGACCGGGACAGGGGGTCTTTTACTTTCTTT.

The chain is built from TRBV5-5 and TRBJ1-3; no clear D gene. Germline CDR1 SGHKS, CDR2 YYEKEE (reference sequence). V was pared by 4 bases and J by 0 bases, with 17 bases between. The CDR3 extends over 17 amino acids. The CDR3 loop reads CASSPWSPGFSGNTIYF. CDR3 DNA sequence: TGTGCCAGCAGCCCTTGGAGTCCGGGGTTCTCTGGAAACACCATATATTTT.

This clonotype showed up just a few times. The chain links TRBV28 to TRBJ2-3, with 8 bases identical to TRBD2. The CDR3 has 14 amino acids. Germline-derived CDR1 and CDR2 are MDHEN and SYDVKM. V trimming: 5 bases; J trimming: 8 bases; junction bases outside the gene matches: 9. In DNA, the CDR3 is TGTGCCAGCAGTCCCACGGGACTAGTCCTTACGCAGTATTTT. Residues: CASSPTGLVLTQYF.

This clonotype was recorded many times. This chain links TRBV3-1 with TRBJ1-6, with TRBD1 identical over 9 bases. The CDR3 is 16 amino acids. Germline-derived CDR1 and CDR2 are LGHDT and YNNKEL (reference sequence). J gave up 6 bases and V 0 bases, and 3 bases lay outside the gene matches. This CDR3 reads CASSQEGTGTNSPLHF. The CDR3 coding sequence is TGTGCCAGCAGCCAAGAAGGGACAGGGACTAATTCACCCCTCCACTTT.

Ten or more counts support this clonotype. This chain uses TRBV20-1 with TRBJ2-1; D is unresolved. V gave up 3 bases and J gave up 7 bases, with 7 bases separating them. Germline V gene sequence: CDR1 DFQATT, CDR2 SNEGSKA (reference sequence). The CDR3 is made up of 11 amino acids. The CDR3 region has the DNA TGCAGTGCTAGCTCTGCTAATGAGCAGTTCTTC. It is translated as CSASSANEQFF.

Many counts were recorded for this clonotype. The chain joins TRBV29-1 to TRBJ2-1; TRBD2 matches 9 bases. V lost 5 bases, J lost 8 bases, and 13 bases stayed unmatched. The CDR3 spans 15 residues. CDR1 and CDR2 from the germline V gene are SQVTM and ANQGSEA. CDR3 sequence (DNA): TGCAGCGTTAATGCCGTAGCGGGACTAGCCGATGAGCAGTTCTTC. Translation gives CSVNAVAGLADEQFF.

This clonotype was recorded at least ten times. The genes are TRBV7-6 and TRBJ2-5; D is undetermined. Trimming removed 2 bases from V and 5 bases from J, with 18 bases in between. The germline V gene has CDR1 SGHVS and CDR2 FNYEAQ. The CDR3 has 16 amino acids. CDR3 residues: CASSLFSGPLRETQYF. CDR3 DNA: TGTGCCAGCAGCTTATTCTCAGGACCCCTTAGGGAGACCCAGTACTTC.

This clonotype was counted ten times or more. J is TRBJ2-1 and V is TRBV6-5; 8 bases are a match to TRBD1. CDR1 is MNHEY and CDR2 is SVGAGI in the germline V gene. The trim removed 4 bases at V and 8 bases at J, leaving 7 bases unmatched. This CDR3 spans 14 amino acids. The CDR3 nucleotides read TGTGCCAGCAGTTCCGGACAGGGAGTCGATGAGCAGTTCTTC. Translated: CASSSGQGVDEQFF.

This clonotype was counted only a few times. V usage is TRBV9 and J usage is TRBJ2-6; D call uncertain. CDR3 size: 16 residues. Germline lookup yields CDR1 SGDLS and CDR2 YYNGEE. With 0 bases removed from V and 3 bases from J, the gap between germline ends came to 10 bases. The CDR3 nucleotides read TGTGCCAGCAGCGTAGCCCCGACATTTGGGGCCAACGTCCTGACTTTC. Encoded protein: CASSVAPTFGANVLTF.

In this sample, this clonotype turned up many times. The chain is built from TRBV30 and TRBJ2-7; maybe TRBD2 (5 bases). The CDR3 is 15 amino acids. Per germline, CDR1 GTSNPN and CDR2 SVGIG (reference sequence). Deletions cut 1 base from V and 4 bases from J, with 17 bases between. The CDR3 spells CAWSAGLPVIYEQYF. Written as DNA, the CDR3 is TGTGCCTGGAGTGCTGGACTCCCAGTGATTTACGAGCAGTACTTC.

The chain carries TRBV7-2 and TRBJ2-3, with TRBD2 matching 8 bases. Germline V gene sequence: CDR1 SGHTA, CDR2 FQGNSA. Germline trimming cut 5 bases from V and 4 bases from J; bases unmatched to any gene: 2. The CDR3 runs to 13 residues. The CDR3 loop is CASSALAADTQYF. DNA of the CDR3: TGTGCCAGCAGCGCACTAGCGGCAGATACGCAGTATTTT.

In this sample, this clonotype turned up many times. The chain links TRBV20-1 to TRBJ2-2; TRBD1 might be the D (6 bases). Deletions cut 1 base from V and 2 bases from J, with 8 bases between. The CDR3 length is 14 residues. The germline gives CDR1 DFQATT, CDR2 SNEGSKA (reference sequence). The CDR3 is CSARGTDNTGELFF. The CDR3 nucleotides read TGCAGTGCTAGAGGGACAGATAACACCGGGGAGCTGTTTTTT.

The chain couples TRBV5-1 to TRBJ2-1; maybe TRBD2 (6 bases). From germline, CDR1 is SGHRS and CDR2 YFSETQ. The V end was cut by 0 bases, the J end by 4 bases, with 11 bases between. The CDR3 consists of 15 residues. The CDR3 loop is CASSLALAEYNEQFF. CDR3 DNA sequence: TGCGCCAGCAGCTTGGCTTTAGCGGAATACAATGAGCAGTTCTTC. Full variable domain (outside the CDR3, taken from reference TRBV5-1 and TRBJ2-1): KAGVTQTPRYLIKTRGQQVTLSCSPISGHRSVSWYQQTPGQGLQFLFEYFSETQRNKGNFPGRFSGRQFSNSRSEMNVSTLELGDSALYLCASSLALAEYNEQFFGPGTRLTVL.

This clonotype was counted many times. The rearrangement links TRBV6-2 or TRBV6-3 to TRBJ2-7; D may correspond to TRBD1 or TRBD2 (5 bases each). This CDR3 contains 13 residues. With 6 bases removed from V and 5 bases from J, the gap between germline ends came to 14 bases. Germline-derived CDR1 and CDR2 are MNHEY and SVGEGT. The CDR3 nucleotides read TGTGCCAGCAGGGATTTTGGGGGTAACGAGCAGTACTTC. Protein: CASRDFGGNEQYF.

This clonotype was detected many times. The chain employs TRBV29-1 and TRBJ2-7; D is undetermined. Germline assignment: CDR1 SQVTM and CDR2 ANQGSEA. CDR3 length: 10 residues. Trimming took off 4 bases at V and 5 bases at J, with 6 bases between the two ends. This chain's CDR3 is CSVVKDEQYF. As DNA, the CDR3 is TGCAGCGTTGTTAAGGACGAGCAGTACTTC.

This clonotype was found many times. The CDR3 DNA reads TGTGCCAGCAGCCTCCAGAGGAACACTGAAGCTTTCTTT. Translation gives CASSLQRNTEAFF. The chain links TRBV7-2 to TRBJ1-1; D not certain. The CDR3 contains 13 residues. Trimming took 5 bases from V and 1 from J, leaving 8 bases between them. The V gene's germline CDR1 is SGHTA and CDR2 FQGNSA.

The chain joins TRBV6-2 or TRBV6-3 to TRBJ2-7, with 9 bases identical to TRBD2. The J call may be wrong; the DNA end is better matched by TRBJ2-4. CDR1 is MNHEY and CDR2 is SVGEGT in the germline V gene. This CDR3 comprises 16 residues. DNA of the CDR3: TGTGCCAGCAGCCTAAGGCTAGCGGGGTGGGGGAACATTCAGTACTTC. Translated: CASSLRLAGWGNIQYF.

Ten or more counts support this clonotype. The chain uses TRBV7-9 and TRBJ1-2, with D uncertain. Germline V lookup: CDR1 SEHNR, CDR2 FQNEAQ (reference sequence). This CDR3 has 15 residues. V lost 8 bases and J 3 bases, leaving 19 bases between the germline ends. CDR3 DNA: TGTGCCAGCGACCGAAGGCCATCCTCAGACTATGGCTACACCTTC. Translated: CASDRRPSSDYGYTF.

The J gene is TRBJ1-5, the V gene TRBV6-2 or TRBV6-3; 8 bases line up with TRBD1. This CDR3 is 18 amino acids long. The germline V gene has CDR1 MNHEY and CDR2 SVGEGT. Losses at the gene ends were 5 bases for V and 3 bases for J; bases not matched to a gene: 15. The CDR3 sequence is CASSIPTGAPFFNQPQHF. As DNA, the CDR3 is TGTGCCAGCAGTATACCGACAGGGGCCCCGTTCTTCAATCAGCCCCAGCATTTT.

The V and J genes are TRBV6-5 and TRBJ2-1, with D perhaps TRBD2 (5 bases). Trimming took 6 bases from V and 0 from J, leaving 15 bases between them. The CDR3 is 16 residues long. Germline-derived CDR1 and CDR2 are MNHEY and SVGAGI. The CDR3, as DNA: TGTGCCAGCAGACCCCAAGGAGGAAGCTCCTACAATGAGCAGTTCTTC. This translates into CASRPQGGSSYNEQFF.

This clonotype was picked up many times. The rearrangement links TRBV5-1 to TRBJ1-6; no clear D. The CDR3 length is 13 residues. The V gene lost 0 bases and the J gene lost 7 bases, with 5 bases spanning the gap. Germline CDR1 SGHRS, CDR2 YFSETQ. The CDR3, as DNA: TGCGCCAGCAGCTTGGCCCCGAATTCACCCCTCCACTTT. Amino acids: CASSLAPNSPLHF.

The table lists this clonotype with a count of one. A much larger clone differs from this one at a single base, so this may be a read error. The V gene is TRBV20-1, the J gene TRBJ2-4, with 7 nucleotides matching TRBD2. The CDR3 is 16 residues long. The V and J ends lost 7 bases and 8 bases, in that order; junction bases with no gene match: 20. Germline V CDR1 and CDR2: DFQATT, SNEGSKA (reference sequence). DNA of the CDR3: TGCAGTGTTTCCCCAGGGACTATCGGATTCCCCGACATTCAGTACTTC. This translates into CSVSPGTIGFPDIQYF.

In this sample, this clonotype turned up many times. V is TRBV21-1 and J is TRBJ2-7; the listed D gene, TRBD1, was not tested against the DNA. TRBV21-1 is termed a pseudogene. The CDR3 contains 17 residues. The CDR3 coding sequence is TGTGCCAGCAGCAAAGTAGCCGCGGGACAGGACCAGTACGAGCAGTACGTC. Protein: CASSKVAAGQDQYEQYV.

This clonotype was found many times. The rearrangement joins TRBV7-8 to TRBJ1-2; a possible D gene is TRBD1 (5 bases). Germline V gene lookup returns CDR1 SGHVS and CDR2 FQNEAQ. V lost 5 bases and J 6 bases, leaving 19 bases between the germline ends. This CDR3 spans 15 amino acids. Here the CDR3 DNA reads TGTGCCAGCAGCCTCCGGACATCGGCTTCCGATGGCTACACCTTC. It encodes CASSLRTSASDGYTF.